The 25 T cell receptor beta chains below come from one sample, sequenced in a study of T cell responses to AZD1222 COVID-19 vaccine. The repertoire was sequenced with immunoSEQ multiplex PCR; TCRdb's copy has only in-frame clones and lacks some. The sample lists some 80,000 clones, approximately 85% occurring once. The sequenced sample was peripheral blood, obtained on day 0 of MenACWY control vaccination. Source of these receptors: an adult in good health.

V and J are TRBV15 and TRBJ1-2, with 7 bases matching TRBD1. Trimming cost V 0 bases and J 4 bases; bases outside gene matches: 5. Germline V gene lookup returns CDR1 LNHNV and CDR2 YYDKDF (reference sequence). CDR3 length: 15 amino acids. The CDR3 loop is CATSRDPGQVYGYTF. The CDR3 DNA is TGTGCCACCAGCAGAGATCCCGGACAGGTCTATGGCTACACCTTC.

V and J are TRBV3-1 (or the pseudogene TRBV3-2) and TRBJ1-1, with D hard to call. Germline CDR1 reads LGHDT; CDR2 reads YNNKEL (reference sequence). Trimming shortened V by 0 bases and J by 10 bases, and 15 bases separated the two germline ends. CDR3 length equals 14 residues. The DNA of the CDR3 is TGTGCCAGCAGCCAAGAGAACGGTCGGAGCGTAGCTTTCTTT. Translating it yields CASSQENGRSVAFF.

This rearrangement joins TRBV11-3 to TRBJ2-7; 7 nucleotides agree with TRBD1. This CDR3 has 15 amino acids. The germline V gene has CDR1 SGHNT and CDR2 YENEEA. Trimming cost V 0 bases and J 3 bases; bases outside gene matches: 5. CDR3 in amino acids: CASSLEAGGVYEQYF. CDR3 nucleotide sequence: TGTGCCAGCAGCTTAGAGGCAGGGGGAGTCTACGAGCAGTACTTC.

The chain joins TRBV6-1 to TRBJ2-3; a weak D match, TRBD2 (6 bases). The germline V and J ends were trimmed by 2 bases and 2 bases, with 11 bases remaining between them. Germline V gene data show CDR1 as MNHNS and CDR2 as SASEGT. The CDR3 is 15 amino acids. The CDR3: CASSEWWGDTDTQYF. Here the CDR3 DNA reads TGTGCCAGCAGTGAATGGTGGGGGGACACAGATACGCAGTATTTT.

This clone was seen just once. The genes are TRBV6-2 or TRBV6-3 and TRBJ2-1, with D tentatively TRBD1 (5 bases). Trimming took 2 bases from V and 12 from J, leaving 14 bases between them. Germline V gives CDR1 MNHEY, CDR2 SVGEGT. The CDR3 is 13 amino acids. Written as DNA, the CDR3 is TGTGCCAGCAGTTACGTACCCGCCCAGGGGCAGTTCTTC. Translating it yields CASSYVPAQGQFF.

In its sample, this clone was seen a few times. The chain recombines TRBV12-5 with TRBJ1-1, with 10 nucleotides matching TRBD1. This CDR3 is 13 amino acids long. The V gene's germline CDR1 is LGHNT and CDR2 FRNRAP. Trimming cost V 7 bases and J 5 bases; bases outside gene matches: 4. Here the CDR3 DNA reads TGTGCTAGTGTCCGACAGGGGGCTACTGAAGCTTTCTTT. The encoded protein is CASVRQGATEAFF.

This chain uses TRBV9 with TRBJ2-1; 7 nucleotides match TRBD2. This CDR3 contains 15 residues. The germline CDR1 and CDR2 sequences are SGDLS and YYNGEE. V shed 2 bases and J 3 bases; nucleotides not matched to a gene: 5. The DNA for the CDR3 is TGTGCCAGCAGCGTCGGCGGGGGTAACTACAATGAGCAGTTCTTC. Its translation is CASSVGGGNYNEQFF.

The V and J genes are TRBV19 and TRBJ2-7, with unresolved D. The CDR3 is 12 amino acids. Germline lookup yields CDR1 LNHDA and CDR2 SQIVND (reference sequence). Trimming pared 0 bases from V and 3 bases from J, leaving 3 bases between. The CDR3 reads CASSIDNYEQYF. In DNA, the CDR3 is TGTGCCAGTAGTATAGACAACTACGAGCAGTACTTC.

The chain links TRBV5-1 to TRBJ1-3, with a tentative D call TRBD1 (6 bases). Germline CDR1 reads SGHRS; CDR2 reads YFSETQ. The CDR3 is 17 amino acids. V dropped 4 bases and J dropped 0 bases, with 17 bases sitting between them. Here the CDR3 reads CASSQGQNLVSGNTIYF. As DNA, the CDR3 is TGCGCCAGCAGCCAAGGACAGAACTTAGTCTCTGGAAACACCATATATTTT.

The chain carries TRBV19 and TRBJ1-5; D is undetermined. The CDR3 extends over 14 amino acids. V lost 7 bases and J 0 bases, leaving 10 bases between the germline ends. Germline V gives CDR1 LNHDA, CDR2 SQIVND (reference sequence). The CDR3 DNA reads as TGTGCCAGTACCGCGTTCAATAGCAATCAGCCCCAGCATTTT. It yields the protein CASTAFNSNQPQHF.

This chain uses TRBV28 with TRBJ2-7, with D possibly TRBD1 on 5 matching bases. Germline V gene sequence: CDR1 MDHEN, CDR2 SYDVKM. The V end lost 5 bases, the J end lost 0 bases, and 14 bases lay between the germline ends. This CDR3 spans 15 amino acids. CDR3 sequence (DNA): TGTGCCAGCAGTACAGGACGGAGTAGCTCCTACGAGCAGTACTTC. It codes for CASSTGRSSSYEQYF.

A single count supports this clone. The CDR3 reads CASSLTSGQETQYF. The CDR3 nucleotides are TGCGCCAGCAGCTTGACTAGCGGGCAAGAGACCCAGTACTTC. The rearrangement uses TRBV5-1 and TRBJ2-5; 9 bases fit TRBD2. CDR3 size: 14 residues. Germline trimming cut 1 base from V and 2 bases from J; bases unmatched to any gene: 0. Germline V lookup: CDR1 SGHRS, CDR2 YFSETQ. The full variable domain, its missing parts supplied by reference TRBV5-1 and TRBJ2-5, is KAGVTQTPRYLIKTRGQQVTLSCSPISGHRSVSWYQQTPGQGLQFLFEYFSETQRNKGNFPGRFSGRQFSNSRSEMNVSTLELGDSALYLCASSLTSGQETQYFGPGTRLLVL.

This rearrangement joins TRBV29-1 to TRBJ1-1, with D perhaps matching TRBD1 (5 bases). This CDR3 has 13 amino acids. Germline-derived CDR1 and CDR2 are SQVTM and ANQGSEA. With 3 bases removed from V and 0 bases from J, the gap between germline ends came to 8 bases. CDR3 coding DNA: TGCAGCGTTGAGAGGACATTGAACACTGAAGCTTTCTTT. Translation gives CSVERTLNTEAFF. Full variable domain (rest looked up from reference TRBV29-1 and TRBJ1-1): SAVISQKPSRDICQRGTSLTIQCQVDSQVTMMFWYRQQPGQSLTLIATANQGSEATYESGFVIDKFPISRPNLTFSTLTVSNMSPEDSSIYLCSVERTLNTEAFFGQGTRLTVV.

This clone turned up a few times. The CDR3 DNA reads as TGTGCCAGCAGCCCATACCTCAAAGCGGGGGGGCCGGTTCGCCCGGATACGCAGTATTTT. Protein sequence: CASSPYLKAGGPVRPDTQYF. This chain links TRBV14 with TRBJ2-3; 10 nucleotides match TRBD2. The germline V gene encodes CDR1 SGHDN and CDR2 FVKESK. Unmatched junction bases numbered 22, after V lost 4 bases and J lost 6 bases. This CDR3 is 20 amino acids long.

The chain joins TRBV6-5 to TRBJ2-7; D is unclear. Trimming removed 6 bases at V and 4 bases at J, with 16 bases between. The CDR3 has 14 amino acids. The germline gives CDR1 MNHEY, CDR2 SVGAGI. The CDR3 protein is CASRVRWEGYEQYF. DNA of the CDR3: TGTGCCAGCAGGGTTAGGTGGGAAGGTTACGAGCAGTACTTC.

As concerns this clone: At one of its ends the junction is not consistent with the germline gene, which may arise from a read error. This chain links TRBV14 with TRBJ1-2; D not certain. CDR3 length: 15 amino acids. Germline V gene sequence: CDR1 SGHDN, CDR2 FVKESK. CDR3 sequence reads: CASSQDVSAYYGYTF. The CDR3 bases are TGTGCCAGCAGCCAAGACGTGTCAGCTTACTATGGCTACACTTTC.

CDR3 coding DNA: TGTGCCAGCAGAGCAGGAAACCTAAATACGCAGTATTTT. Residues: CASRAGNLNTQYF. The chain combines TRBV27 with TRBJ2-3, with D unclear. CDR3 size: 13 residues. V was clipped by 6 bases and J by 7 bases, with 14 bases between them. Germline V CDR1 and CDR2: MNHEY, SMNVEV (reference sequence).

Of note for this clone: One end of the junction is discordant with germline, which a read error may explain. J is TRBJ1-2 and V is TRBV29-1; D gene ambiguous. From germline, CDR1 is SQVTM and CDR2 ANQGSEA. This CDR3 comprises 9 residues. The CDR3 protein is CSVGGASPF. The DNA for the CDR3 is TGCAGCGTTGGGGGTGCGTCTCCCTTC.

This clone was observed a single time. The gene calls are TRBV30 and TRBJ2-4; no definite D call. V shed 0 bases and J shed 4 bases, with 7 bases lying between them. The CDR3 is 13 amino acids. CDR1 is GTSNPN and CDR2 is SVGIG in the germline V gene (reference sequence). In DNA form, the CDR3 reads TGTGCCTGGAGTGTGGGTAGGAAAAACATTCAGTACTTC. Translated, it gives CAWSVGRKNIQYF.

The rearrangement uses TRBV5-1 and TRBJ2-2, with 7 bases that match TRBD2. CDR1 is SGHRS, CDR2 YFSETQ, per germline. This CDR3 has 15 residues. V lost 5 bases, J lost 1 base, and 5 bases stayed unmatched. CDR3 DNA: TGCGCCAGCAGAGTGAGCGGGGAGAACACCGGGGAGCTGTTTTTT. It is translated as CASRVSGENTGELFF. Full variable domain (missing parts from reference TRBV5-1 and TRBJ2-2): KAGVTQTPRYLIKTRGQQVTLSCSPISGHRSVSWYQQTPGQGLQFLFEYFSETQRNKGNFPGRFSGRQFSNSRSEMNVSTLELGDSALYLCASRVSGENTGELFFGEGSRLTVL.

J is TRBJ1-6 and V is TRBV30; D gene ambiguous. Germline V gene sequence: CDR1 GTSNPN, CDR2 SVGIG (reference sequence). V lost 1 base, J lost 9 bases, and 7 bases lay in between. The CDR3 length is 12 residues. The CDR3 is CAWSEWGSPLHF. CDR3 bases: TGTGCCTGGAGTGAATGGGGTTCACCCCTCCACTTT. The variable domain in full, with the rest retrieved from reference TRBV30 and TRBJ1-6, is SQTIHQWPATLVQPVGSPLSLECTVEGTSNPNLYWYRQAAGRGLQLLFYSVGIGQISSEVPQNLSASRPQDRQFILSSKKLLLSDSGFYLCAWSEWGSPLHFGNGTRLTVT.

The chain recombines TRBV18 with TRBJ1-2; 9 nucleotides align to TRBD1. CDR3 length: 17 residues. Per germline, CDR1 KGHSH and CDR2 LQKENI. V lost 3 bases and J lost 6; bases outside the gene matches: 14. The DNA of the CDR3 is TGTGCCAGCTCACCCGAAGGGACAGGGAGATTTGAGGATGGCTACACCTTC. Protein sequence: CASSPEGTGRFEDGYTF.

CDR3 residues: CASSLRGNGGYTF. The CDR3 nucleotides read TGTGCCAGCAGTTTGAGGGGTAATGGTGGCTACACCTTC. The chain is built from TRBV27 and TRBJ1-2, with D possibly TRBD1 on 5 matching bases. Per germline, CDR1 MNHEY and CDR2 SMNVEV (reference sequence). V was pared by 3 bases and J by 7 bases, with 12 bases between. The CDR3 is made up of 13 amino acids.

The rearrangement uses TRBV2 and TRBJ1-3, with 7 bases lining up with TRBD1. CDR1 is SNHLY, CDR2 FYNNEI, per germline. The length of the CDR3 is 15 residues. V trimming: 4 bases; J trimming: 3 bases; junction bases outside the gene matches: 6. The CDR3 protein is CASSADRRYGNTIYF. In DNA form, the CDR3 reads TGTGCCAGCAGTGCGGACAGGCGGTATGGAAACACCATATATTTT.

The chain employs TRBV11-2 and TRBJ2-5; 10 bases map to TRBD2. The CDR3 has 16 residues. Germline values: CDR1 SGHAT, CDR2 FQNNGV. Losses at the gene ends were 2 bases for V and 1 base for J; bases not matched to a gene: 4. CDR3 loop: CASSLNSGGSQETQYF. Written as DNA, the CDR3 is TGTGCCAGCAGCTTAAATAGCGGGGGGTCCCAAGAGACCCAGTACTTC.